Shown below are 2 T cell receptor beta chains from a single sample sequenced in a study of T cell clones after liver transplantation. The assay was immunoSEQ multiplex PCR, and TCRdb's table has in-frame clones only and misses some. The table lists some 80,000 clones, approximately 81% of them singletons. Material: CD4+ T cells from blood, obtained 48 months after liver transplant. Receptor source: a human patient who received a liver transplant. Some T cells here may be from the graft donor.

The V and J genes are TRBV6-1 and TRBJ2-7; TRBD1 matches at 7 bases. The germline V gene has CDR1 MNHNS and CDR2 SASEGT. Trimming took 6 bases from V and 3 from J; bases not matched to a gene: 11. The CDR3 is 15 residues long. The CDR3 spells CASSDRTGVHYEQYF. CDR3 bases: TGTGCCAGCAGCGACAGGACAGGTGTTCACTACGAGCAGTACTTC.

Only one count was recorded for this clone. The rearrangement joins TRBV30 to TRBJ2-7; 7 bases agree with TRBD1. CDR1 is GTSNPN, CDR2 SVGIG, per germline (reference sequence). The J segment lost 0 bases and the V segment lost 0 bases, leaving 5 bases of the junction unmatched. The CDR3 has 15 amino acids. The CDR3 DNA reads TGTGCCTGGAGTGTTGGGACAGACGACTCCTACGAGCAGTACTTC. This encodes CAWSVGTDDSYEQYF.